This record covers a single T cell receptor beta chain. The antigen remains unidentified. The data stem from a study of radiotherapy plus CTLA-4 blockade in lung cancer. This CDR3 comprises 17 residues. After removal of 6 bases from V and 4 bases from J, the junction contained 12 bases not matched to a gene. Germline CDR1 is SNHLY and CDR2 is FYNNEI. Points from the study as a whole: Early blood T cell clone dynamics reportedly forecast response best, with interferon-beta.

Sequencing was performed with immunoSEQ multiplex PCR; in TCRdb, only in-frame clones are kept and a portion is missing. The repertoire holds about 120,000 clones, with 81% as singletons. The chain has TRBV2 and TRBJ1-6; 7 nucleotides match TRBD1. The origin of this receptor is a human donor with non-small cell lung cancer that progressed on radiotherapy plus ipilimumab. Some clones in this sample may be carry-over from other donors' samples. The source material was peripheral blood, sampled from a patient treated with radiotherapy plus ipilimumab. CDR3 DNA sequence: TGTGCCAGCAGCCTGACAGGGATCAATTTTTATAATTCACCCCTCCACTTT. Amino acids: CASSLTGINFYNSPLHF.